This entry lists 5 T cell receptor beta chains sequenced from one sample in a study of T cells in Graves' hyperthyroidism and ophthalmopathy. Using RNA transcripts as the source, TCR beta CDR3 regions were amplified. The HTBI primer set served for first-round RT-PCR of the TCR CDR3. TCRdb ran MiXCR on the multiplex PCR reads and lists one entry per CDR3 protein. The table has roughly 640,000 distinct CDR3 sequences, roughly a sixth seen once. Sequenced sample: blood. Receptor source: a woman aged 40 to 50 with Graves' ophthalmopathy.

J is TRBJ1-2 and V is TRBV6-2 or TRBV6-3, with 9 bases matching TRBD1. V was pared by 7 bases and J by 6 bases, with 9 bases of the junction left unmatched. This CDR3 is 14 amino acids long. Germline CDR1 reads MNHEY; CDR2 reads SVGEGT. CDR3 nucleotides: TGTGCCAGCACGGCACAGGGGGCGGTGGATGGCTACACCTTC. Amino acids: CASTAQGAVDGYTF.

This clonotype was recorded many times. The chain uses TRBV3-1 and TRBJ1-1, with TRBD1 matching 7 bases. V shed 3 bases, J shed 3 bases, and the junction held 4 bases outside the gene matches. The CDR3 is 14 residues long. Looked up from germline, CDR1 is LGHDT and CDR2 is YNNKEL (reference sequence). CDR3 loop: CASSHEGGYTEAFF. The CDR3 region has the DNA TGTGCCAGCAGCCATGAAGGGGGCTACACTGAAGCTTTCTTT.

This chain uses TRBV12-3 or TRBV12-4 with TRBJ1-1; TRBD1 might be the D (5 bases). The CDR3 spans 14 residues. V shed 7 bases and J shed 5 bases, with 17 bases lying between them. CDR3 sequence (DNA): TGTGCCAGCATCAACGGAGGGGAGGAAACTGAAGCTTTCTTT. As protein: CASINGGEETEAFF.

The table lists this clonotype with many counts. The chain has TRBV2 and TRBJ2-7; D is undetermined. V lost 4 bases to trimming and J lost 3 bases, with 13 bases between them. The germline gives CDR1 SNHLY, CDR2 FYNNEI. The length of the CDR3 is 14 residues. As DNA, the CDR3 is TGTGCCAGCAGTGCCGGGTCCCGGATCTACGAGCAGTACTTC. This encodes CASSAGSRIYEQYF.

This clonotype was seen ten or more times. This chain uses TRBV6-2 or TRBV6-3 with TRBJ2-2; 8 bases line up with TRBD2. Germline lookup yields CDR1 MNHEY and CDR2 SVGEGT. CDR3 length: 15 amino acids. V lost 8 bases, J lost 0 bases, and 5 bases stayed unmatched. The CDR3 loop reads CASSIAGTNTGELFF. The CDR3 nucleotides read TGTGCCAGCTCTATAGCGGGGACGAACACCGGGGAGCTGTTTTTT.